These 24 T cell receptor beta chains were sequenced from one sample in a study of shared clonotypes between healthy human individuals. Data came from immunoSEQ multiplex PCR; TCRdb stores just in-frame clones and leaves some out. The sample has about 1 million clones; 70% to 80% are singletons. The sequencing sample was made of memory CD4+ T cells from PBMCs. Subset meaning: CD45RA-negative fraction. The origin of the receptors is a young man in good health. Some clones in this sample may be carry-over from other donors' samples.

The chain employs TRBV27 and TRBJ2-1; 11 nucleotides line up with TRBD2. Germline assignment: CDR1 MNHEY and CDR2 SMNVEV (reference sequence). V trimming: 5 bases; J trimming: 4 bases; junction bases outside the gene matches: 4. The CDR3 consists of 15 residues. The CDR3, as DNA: TGTGCCAGCAGTCCGGGACTAGCGGTTTACAATGAGCAGTTCTTC. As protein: CASSPGLAVYNEQFF.

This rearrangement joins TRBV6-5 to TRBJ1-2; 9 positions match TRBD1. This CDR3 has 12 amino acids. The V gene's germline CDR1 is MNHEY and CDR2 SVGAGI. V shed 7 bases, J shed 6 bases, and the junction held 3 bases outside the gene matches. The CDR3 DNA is TGTGCCAGCAAACAGGGGGCGGATGGCTACACCTTC. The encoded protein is CASKQGADGYTF.

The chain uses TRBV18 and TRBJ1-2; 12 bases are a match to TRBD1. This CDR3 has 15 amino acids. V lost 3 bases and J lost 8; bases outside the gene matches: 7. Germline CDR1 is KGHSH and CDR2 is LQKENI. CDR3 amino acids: CASSPPGQGAWGYTF. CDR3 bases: TGTGCCAGCTCACCCCCGGGACAGGGGGCATGGGGCTACACCTTC.

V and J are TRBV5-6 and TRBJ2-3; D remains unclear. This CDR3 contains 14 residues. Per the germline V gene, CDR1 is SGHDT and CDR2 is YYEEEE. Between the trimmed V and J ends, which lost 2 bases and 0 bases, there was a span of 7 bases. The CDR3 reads CASSFDPSTDTQYF. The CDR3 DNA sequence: TGTGCCAGCAGCTTTGACCCGAGCACAGATACGCAGTATTTT.

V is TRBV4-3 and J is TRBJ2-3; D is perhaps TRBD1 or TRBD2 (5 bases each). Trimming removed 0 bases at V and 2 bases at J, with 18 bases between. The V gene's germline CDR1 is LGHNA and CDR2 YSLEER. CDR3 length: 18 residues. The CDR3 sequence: CASSQDTRRGAYTDTQYF. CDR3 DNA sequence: TGCGCCAGCAGCCAAGATACGAGGAGAGGGGCCTACACAGATACGCAGTATTTT.

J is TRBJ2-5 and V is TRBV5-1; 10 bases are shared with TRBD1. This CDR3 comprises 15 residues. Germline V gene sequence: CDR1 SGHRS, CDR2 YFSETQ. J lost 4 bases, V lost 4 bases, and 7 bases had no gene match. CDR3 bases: TGCGCCAGCAGCCAAATGACAGGGGGCGGAGAGACCCAGTACTTC. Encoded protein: CASSQMTGGGETQYF.

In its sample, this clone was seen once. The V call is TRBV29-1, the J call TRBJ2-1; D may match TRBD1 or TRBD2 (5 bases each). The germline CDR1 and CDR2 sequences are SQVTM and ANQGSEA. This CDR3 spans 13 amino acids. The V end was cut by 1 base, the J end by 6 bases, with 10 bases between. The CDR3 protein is CSVEAGPGNEQFF. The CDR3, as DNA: TGCAGCGTTGAAGCGGGACCGGGCAATGAGCAGTTCTTC.

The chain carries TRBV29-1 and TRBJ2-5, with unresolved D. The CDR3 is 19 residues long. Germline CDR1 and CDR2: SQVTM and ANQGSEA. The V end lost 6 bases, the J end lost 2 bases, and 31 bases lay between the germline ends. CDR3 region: CSVAGIREPERPQQETQYF. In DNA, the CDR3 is TGCAGCGTCGCCGGTATCCGTGAGCCCGAGCGCCCCCAACAAGAGACCCAGTACTTC. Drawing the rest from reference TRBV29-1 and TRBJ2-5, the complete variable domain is SAVISQKPSRDICQRGTSLTIQCQVDSQVTMMFWYRQQPGQSLTLIATANQGSEATYESGFVIDKFPISRPNLTFSTLTVSNMSPEDSSIYLCSVAGIREPERPQQETQYFGPGTRLLVL.

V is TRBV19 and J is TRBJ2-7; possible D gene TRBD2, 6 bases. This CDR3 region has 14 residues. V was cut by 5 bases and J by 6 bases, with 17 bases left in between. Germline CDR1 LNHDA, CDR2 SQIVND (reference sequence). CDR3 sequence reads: CASSPKGGRSEQYF. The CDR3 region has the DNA TGTGCCAGTAGTCCCAAGGGAGGCAGATCCGAGCAGTACTTC.

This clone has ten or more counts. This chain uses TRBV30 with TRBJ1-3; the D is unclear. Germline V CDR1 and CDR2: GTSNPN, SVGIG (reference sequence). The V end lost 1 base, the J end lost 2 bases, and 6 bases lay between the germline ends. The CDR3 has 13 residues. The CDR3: CAWSGKAGNTIYF. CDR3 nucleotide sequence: TGTGCCTGGAGTGGGAAGGCTGGAAACACCATATATTTT.

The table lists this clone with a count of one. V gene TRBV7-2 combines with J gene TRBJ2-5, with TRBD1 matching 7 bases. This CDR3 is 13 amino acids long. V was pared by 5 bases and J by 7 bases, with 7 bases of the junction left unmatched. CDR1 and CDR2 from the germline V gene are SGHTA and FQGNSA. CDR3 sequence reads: CASSADRVGTQYF. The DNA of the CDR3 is TGTGCCAGCAGCGCCGACAGGGTCGGGACCCAGTACTTC.

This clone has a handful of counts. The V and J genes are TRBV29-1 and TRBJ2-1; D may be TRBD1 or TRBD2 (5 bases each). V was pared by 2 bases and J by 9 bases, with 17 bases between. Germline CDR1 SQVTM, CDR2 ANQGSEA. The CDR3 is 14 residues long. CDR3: CSVELTLDGTEQFF. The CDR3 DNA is TGCAGCGTTGAATTGACACTTGATGGGACTGAGCAGTTCTTC.

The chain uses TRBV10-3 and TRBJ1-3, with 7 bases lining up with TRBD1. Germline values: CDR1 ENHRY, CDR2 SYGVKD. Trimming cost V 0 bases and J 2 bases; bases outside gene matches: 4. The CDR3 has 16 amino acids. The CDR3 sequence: CAISESDRTPGNTIYF. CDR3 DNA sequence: TGTGCCATCAGTGAGTCGGACAGGACCCCTGGAAACACCATATATTTT.

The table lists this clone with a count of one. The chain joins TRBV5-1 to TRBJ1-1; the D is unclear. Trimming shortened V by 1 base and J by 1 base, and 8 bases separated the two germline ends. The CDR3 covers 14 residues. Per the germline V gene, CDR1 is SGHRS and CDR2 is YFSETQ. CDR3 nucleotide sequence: TGCGCCAGCAGCTTGTCAGGATCGAACACTGAAGCTTTCTTT. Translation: CASSLSGSNTEAFF.

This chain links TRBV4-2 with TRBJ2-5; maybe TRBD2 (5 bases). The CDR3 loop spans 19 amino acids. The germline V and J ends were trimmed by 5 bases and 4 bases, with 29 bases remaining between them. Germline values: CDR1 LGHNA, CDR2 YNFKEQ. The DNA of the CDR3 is TGTGCCAGCAGCTGGCGAGGGAGACTGATGGACGAGTCAGGAGAGACCCAGTACTTC. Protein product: CASSWRGRLMDESGETQYF.

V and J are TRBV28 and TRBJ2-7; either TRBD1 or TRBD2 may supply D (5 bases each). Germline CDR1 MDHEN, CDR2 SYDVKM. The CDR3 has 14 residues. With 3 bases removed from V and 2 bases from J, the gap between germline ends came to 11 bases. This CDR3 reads CASSLGDRPYEQYF. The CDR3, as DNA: TGTGCCAGCAGTTTGGGGGACCGACCCTACGAGCAGTACTTC. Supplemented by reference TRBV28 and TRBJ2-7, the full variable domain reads DVKVTQSSRYLVKRTGEKVFLECVQDMDHENMFWYRQDPGLGLRLIYFSYDVKMKEKGDIPEGYSVSREKKERFSLILESASTNQTSMYLCASSLGDRPYEQYFGPGTRLTVT.

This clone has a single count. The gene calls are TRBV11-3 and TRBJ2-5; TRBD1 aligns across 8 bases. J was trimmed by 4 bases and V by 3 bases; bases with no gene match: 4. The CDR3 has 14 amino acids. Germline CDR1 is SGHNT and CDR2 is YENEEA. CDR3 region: CASSFRGRGETQYF. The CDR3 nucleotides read TGTGCCAGCAGCTTCAGGGGGCGGGGAGAGACCCAGTACTTC.

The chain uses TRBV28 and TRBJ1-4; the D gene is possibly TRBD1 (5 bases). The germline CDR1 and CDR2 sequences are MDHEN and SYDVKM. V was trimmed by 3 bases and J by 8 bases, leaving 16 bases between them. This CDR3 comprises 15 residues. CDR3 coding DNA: TGTGCCAGCAGTTTCGCCGGGGCCGGTGGGGAAAAACTGTTTTTT. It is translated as CASSFAGAGGEKLFF. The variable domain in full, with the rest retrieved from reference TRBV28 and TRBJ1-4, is DVKVTQSSRYLVKRTGEKVFLECVQDMDHENMFWYRQDPGLGLRLIYFSYDVKMKEKGDIPEGYSVSREKKERFSLILESASTNQTSMYLCASSFAGAGGEKLFFGSGTQLSVL.

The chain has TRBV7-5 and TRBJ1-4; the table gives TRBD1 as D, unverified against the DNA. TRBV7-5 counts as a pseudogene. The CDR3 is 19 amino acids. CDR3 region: CVRSLVAIRGRIDNEKLFF. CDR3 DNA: TGTGTCAGAAGCTTAGTGGCAATCAGGGGGCGTATCGATAATGAAAAACTGTTTTTT.

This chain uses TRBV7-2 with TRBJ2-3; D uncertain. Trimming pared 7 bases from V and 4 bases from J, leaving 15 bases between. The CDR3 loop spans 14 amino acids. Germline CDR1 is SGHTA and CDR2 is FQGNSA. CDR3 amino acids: CASITTGGADTQYF. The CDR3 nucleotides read TGTGCCAGCATCACCACCGGTGGGGCAGATACGCAGTATTTT.

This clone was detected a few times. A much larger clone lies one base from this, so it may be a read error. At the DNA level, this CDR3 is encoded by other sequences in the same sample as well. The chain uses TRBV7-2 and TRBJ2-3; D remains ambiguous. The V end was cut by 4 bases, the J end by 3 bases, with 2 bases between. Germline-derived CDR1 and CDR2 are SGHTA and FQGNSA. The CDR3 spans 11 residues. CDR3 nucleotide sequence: TGTGCCAGCAGCTCGACAGATACGCAGTATTTT. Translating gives CASSSTDTQYF.

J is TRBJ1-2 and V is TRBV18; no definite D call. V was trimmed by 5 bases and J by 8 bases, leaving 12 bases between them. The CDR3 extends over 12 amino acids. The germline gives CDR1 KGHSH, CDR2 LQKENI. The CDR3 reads CASSVGRGGYTF. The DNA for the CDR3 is TGTGCCAGCTCAGTGGGCCGGGGAGGCTACACCTTC.

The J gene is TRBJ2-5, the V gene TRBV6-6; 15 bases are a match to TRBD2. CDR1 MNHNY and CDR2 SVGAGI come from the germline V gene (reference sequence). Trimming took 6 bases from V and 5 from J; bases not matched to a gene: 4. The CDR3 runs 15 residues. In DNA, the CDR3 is TGTGCCAGCAGCGGGACTAGCGGGAGGCGGGAGACCCAGTACTTC. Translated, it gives CASSGTSGRRETQYF.

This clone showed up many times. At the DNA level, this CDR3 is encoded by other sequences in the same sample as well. This CDR3 reads CASSQGLAGQSGNTIYF. CDR3 DNA sequence: TGCGCCAGCAGCCAAGGCCTAGCGGGACAATCTGGAAACACCATATATTTT. V usage is TRBV4-1 and J usage is TRBJ1-3; TRBD1 might be the D (6 bases). V was cut by 1 base and J by 1 base, with 14 bases left in between. The CDR3 consists of 17 residues. CDR1 is MGHRA and CDR2 is YSYEKL in the germline V gene.